These T cell receptor beta chains were read from a single sample in a study of CD8 T cells in Susac syndrome. TCRdb fed the immunoSEQ multiplex PCR reads into MiXCR, producing one record per CDR3 protein. The sample contains fewer than 150,000 distinct CDR3 sequences, around 90% of which appear only once. Sequenced: CD8+ T cells from PBMCs. The receptors shown here come from a human donor with multiple sclerosis. CDR3s include the opening cysteine and the closing phenylalanine or tryptophan. Fields, in order: clone size, D gene, V gene, CDR3 length, J gene, CDR3 protein, CDR3 DNA. The D gene is left open where the match is weak. Some rows mark clone size as missing; the rest say once, few, many or name a class of expanded clone.

.	.	TRBV12-3/TRBV12-4	16	TRBJ2-1	CASSLPAVGSYNEQFF	TGTGCCAGCAGTTTACCGGCGGTAGGGTCCTACAATGAGCAGTTCTTC
.	.	TRBV28	13	TRBJ2-4	CASSLDGTIFQYF	TGTGCCAGCAGTTTGGACGGAACGATCTTTCAGTACTTC
.	.	TRBV6-2/TRBV6-3	17	TRBJ2-1	CASSPPELGNSYNEQFF	TGTGCCAGCAGTCCCCCCGAATTGGGAAACTCCTACAATGAGCAGTTCTTC
.	.	TRBV29-1	14	TRBJ1-1	CSVIRGQMNTEAFF	TGCAGCGTTATCCGGGGCCAGATGAACACTGAAGCTTTCTTT
.	TRBD2	TRBV14	15	TRBJ2-3	CASSQEAGLTDTQYF	TGTGCCAGCAGCCAAGAAGCGGGACTCACAGATACGCAGTATTTT
.	.	TRBV27	14	TRBJ2-7	CASSPKGAIGEQYF	TGTGCCAGCAGCCCAAAAGGGGCTATTGGCGAGCAGTACTTC
.	.	TRBV30	11	TRBJ1-1	CAWRRELEAFF	TGTGCCTGGAGACGGGAGCTTGAAGCTTTCTTT
.	.	TRBV5-6	14	TRBJ1-5	CASSLAGAHQPQHF	TGTGCCAGCAGCTTGGCCGGGGCGCATCAGCCCCAGCATTTT
.	.	TRBV4-3	15	TRBJ2-2	CASSLTRTNTGELFF	TGCGCCAGCAGCCTAACTAGGACGAACACCGGGGAGCTGTTTTTT
.	.	TRBV5-6	14	TRBJ1-4	CASSLWATNEKLFF	TGTGCCAGCAGCTTGTGGGCAACTAATGAAAAACTGTTTTTT
.	.	TRBV4-1	15	TRBJ1-2	CASSPLEGFRDGYTF	TGCGCCAGCAGCCCTCTTGAGGGGTTCAGGGATGGCTACACCTTC
.	.	TRBV5-1	15	TRBJ2-3	CASSFYSPSTDTQYF	TGCGCCAGCAGCTTCTACTCGCCTAGCACAGATACGCAGTATTTT
.	.	TRBV10-2	13	TRBJ1-1	CASSDYTSDEAFF	TGCGCCAGCAGTGACTATACGTCTGACGAAGCTTTCTTT
.	.	TRBV11-2	14	TRBJ2-7	CASSNELARGEQYF	TGTGCCAGCAGCAACGAGCTGGCCCGCGGAGAGCAGTACTTC
.	TRBD1	TRBV25-1	16	TRBJ2-2	CASSVRDRGFTGELFF	TGTGCCAGCAGTGTCCGGGACAGGGGTTTCACCGGGGAGCTGTTTTTT
.	.	TRBV13	13	TRBJ2-5	CASSQGEDETQYF	TGTGCCAGCAGCCAAGGCGAAGACGAGACCCAGTACTTC
.	.	TRBV4-1	24	TRBJ2-4	CASSQASVLASARPPLLAKNIQYF	TGCGCCAGCAGCCAAGCGAGTGTATTAGCTTCCGCTAGACCCCCTCTGCTAGCCAAAAACATTCAGTACTTC
.	TRBD1	TRBV6-1	15	TRBJ1-2	CASSDQGAQVGGYTF	TGTGCCAGCAGTGACCAGGGGGCGCAAGTCGGTGGCTACACCTTC
.	.	TRBV3-1	14	TRBJ1-1	CASSQEEKGVEAFF	TGTGCCAGCAGCCAAGAAGAAAAGGGTGTTGAAGCTTTCTTT
few	.	TRBV24-1	12	TRBJ2-5	CATSDHQETQYF	TGTGCCACCAGTGACCACCAAGAGACCCAGTACTTC
.	.	TRBV4-1	15	TRBJ1-4	CASRGRFATNEKLFF	TGCGCCAGCAGGGGGAGGTTTGCAACTAATGAAAAACTGTTTTTT
.	.	TRBV7-9	13	TRBJ2-1	CASSSTLDNEQFF	TGTGCCAGCAGCTCCACTTTAGACAATGAGCAGTTCTTC
.	.	TRBV15	15	TRBJ2-3	CATSRKTYSTDTQYF	TGTGCCACCAGTCGCAAAACGTACAGCACAGATACGCAGTATTTT
.	.	TRBV9	14	TRBJ2-7	CASSVEDSSYEQYF	TGTGCCAGCAGCGTAGAGGACAGCTCCTACGAGCAGTACTTC
.	TRBD1	TRBV29-1	14	TRBJ2-1	CSYAGQVDYNEQFF	TGCAGCTATGCGGGACAGGTGGACTACAATGAGCAGTTCTTC
.	.	TRBV6-5	16	TRBJ1-1	CASSYNLRAMNTEAFF	TGTGCCAGCAGTTACAACCTTCGGGCCATGAACACTGAAGCTTTCTTT
.	.	TRBV19	10	TRBJ2-2	CASRGPELFF	TGTGCCAGTAGGGGACCGGAGCTGTTTTTT
.	.	TRBV4-3	16	TRBJ2-7	CASSPTKGESSYEQYF	TGCGCCAGCAGCCCTACGAAAGGAGAGAGCTCCTACGAGCAGTACTTC
.	TRBD1	TRBV19	14	TRBJ1-1	CATSTGLGNTEAFF	TGTGCCACTTCGACAGGGCTTGGGAACACTGAAGCTTTCTTT
.	.	TRBV5-6	13	TRBJ1-2	CASSLAASYGYTF	TGTGCCAGCAGCTTGGCCGCTAGCTATGGCTACACCTTC
.	.	TRBV30	16	TRBJ1-2	CAWSVDRLGGEFGYTF	TGTGCCTGGAGTGTGGATCGGTTGGGGGGCGAGTTCGGCTACACCTTC
.	TRBD1	TRBV7-9	15	TRBJ2-7	CASSLPLQGAYEQYF	TGTGCCAGCAGCTTACCGTTACAGGGGGCCTACGAGCAGTACTTC
.	.	TRBV23-1	15	TRBJ1-3	CASSQSSLSGNTIYF	TGCGCCAGCAGTCAATCATCCCTCTCTGGAAACACCATATATTTT
.	.	TRBV5-4	13	TRBJ2-1	CASHGSSYNEQFF	TGTGCCAGCCACGGGTCCTCCTACAATGAGCAGTTCTTC
few	TRBD2	TRBV7-9	14	TRBJ2-7	CASSSLAESYEQYF	TGTGCCAGCAGCTCGCTAGCGGAGAGCTACGAGCAGTACTTC
.	TRBD1	TRBV6-4	11	TRBJ1-1	CATRQGSSAFF	TGTGCCACCCGACAGGGGTCTTCGGCTTTCTTT
once	.	TRBV4-2	15	TRBJ2-7	CASSQEADKLYEQYF	TGTGCCAGCAGCCAAGAGGCTGACAAACTATACGAGCAGTACTTC
.	TRBD1	TRBV20-1	13	TRBJ2-5	CSARDTGEETQYF	TGCAGTGCTAGAGACACAGGGGAAGAGACCCAGTACTTC
.	.	TRBV11-2	15	TRBJ1-4	CASSPISGENEKLFF	TGTGCCAGCAGCCCCATTTCGGGTGAGAATGAAAAACTGTTTTTT
.	TRBD1	TRBV12-3/TRBV12-4	13	TRBJ1-2	CASSPPDRAGYTF	TGTGCCAGCAGTCCCCCAGACAGGGCCGGCTACACCTTC
once	.	TRBV4-3	15	TRBJ2-7	CASSQVLGDNYEQYF	TGCGCCAGCAGCCAAGTCTTAGGGGACAACTACGAGCAGTACTTC
.	TRBD2	TRBV9	15	TRBJ2-5	CASSALAGIKETQYF	TGTGCCAGCAGCGCCCTAGCGGGAATTAAAGAGACCCAGTACTTC
.	.	TRBV25-1	13	TRBJ1-4	CASSGKQLRQLFF	TGTGCCAGCAGTGGAAAGCAACTCCGGCAACTGTTTTTT
.	.	TRBV2	15	TRBJ2-5	CASRGASRIQETQYF	TGTGCCAGCAGAGGAGCTTCTAGAATCCAAGAGACCCAGTACTTC
.	TRBD2	TRBV9	15	TRBJ2-7	CASSVGGGPIPEQYF	TGTGCCAGCAGCGTGGGGGGAGGGCCGATCCCCGAGCAGTACTTC
once	TRBD1	TRBV6-5	15	TRBJ1-2	CASSYGEGGAPGYTF	TGTGCCAGCAGTTACGGAGAAGGGGGCGCCCCGGGCTACACCTTC
once	TRBD2	TRBV3-1	16	TRBJ2-1	CASSPSGRGLYNEQFF	TGTGCCAGCAGCCCTAGCGGGAGGGGGCTTTACAATGAGCAGTTCTTC
once	.	TRBV3-1	17	TRBJ1-4	CASSLISQGKTNEKLFF	TGTGCCAGCAGCCTAATCTCACAGGGCAAGACTAATGAAAAACTGTTTTTT
few	.	TRBV7-2	14	TRBJ1-5	CASSLGWGGQPQHF	TGTGCCAGCAGCTTAGGATGGGGAGGTCAGCCCCAGCATTTT
.	.	TRBV6-5	11	TRBJ1-2	CASSPGGGYTF	TGTGCCAGCAGCCCCGGGGGGGGCTACACCTTC
.	.	TRBV7-9	13	TRBJ2-7	CASSSEVEDEQYF	TGTGCCAGCAGTAGTGAGGTGGAGGACGAGCAGTACTTC
.	.	TRBV7-8	12	TRBJ2-2	CASSLVVGELFF	TGTGCCAGCAGCTTAGTAGTAGGGGAGCTGTTTTTT
.	.	TRBV11-2	15	TRBJ1-1	CASSLRQGIETEAFF	TGTGCCAGCAGCCTGAGGCAGGGGATAGAAACTGAAGCTTTCTTT
.	.	TRBV4-2	14	TRBJ2-7	CASSQEVAVYEQYF	TGTGCCAGCAGCCAAGAGGTAGCGGTCTACGAGCAGTACTTC
few	.	TRBV6-5	15	TRBJ1-2	CASSLGSPTYYGYTF	TGTGCCAGCAGCCTAGGGAGCCCAACGTATTATGGCTACACCTTC
.	TRBD2	TRBV3-1	15	TRBJ2-7	CASSQEGLASYEQYF	TGTGCCAGCAGCCAAGAGGGACTAGCATCCTACGAGCAGTACTTC
.	.	TRBV11-1	15	TRBJ2-1	CASSLVIAAADEQFF	TGTGCCAGCAGCTTAGTAATAGCGGCAGCGGATGAGCAGTTCTTC
.	TRBD1	TRBV20-1	14	TRBJ2-7	CSAIEDRGVYEQYF	TGCAGTGCTATAGAGGACAGGGGTGTCTACGAGCAGTACTTC
.	.	TRBV3-1	15	TRBJ2-2	CASSLDSTRSGELFF	TGTGCCAGCAGTTTGGACAGTACACGATCCGGGGAGCTGTTTTTT